Listed below are T cell receptor beta chains from one sample, sequenced in a study of T cells in Graves' hyperthyroidism and ophthalmopathy. TCRdb passed the multiplex PCR reads through MiXCR, listing each CDR3 protein once. The sample holds a few hundred thousand distinct CDR3 sequences, 15% to 19% seen once. Source material: blood. The receptors derive from a woman aged 18-29 years with Graves' hyperthyroidism that later progressed to Graves' ophthalmopathy. Each CDR3 is given with its conserved first and last residue. A D gene is named only where the DNA matches it firmly. Size values are once, few and many counts, or a class for expanded clones, and some rows have none.

d_gene	j_gene	v_gene	abundance	CDR3nt	CDR3aa
-	TRBJ1-5	TRBV12-3/TRBV12-4	many	TGTGCCAGCAGTTTAAGGACAGCTAGCAATCAGCCCCAGCATTTT	CASSLRTASNQPQHF
-	TRBJ2-5	TRBV6-1	few	TGTGCCAGCACCCCAGGGGCATCAGAGACCCAGTACTTC	CASTPGASETQYF
TRBD2	TRBJ2-3	TRBV28	few	TGTGCCAGCAGCCCCCCCAAAACCAGGACTAGCGGGAGCACAGATACGCAGTATTTT	CASSPPKTRTSGSTDTQYF
TRBD1	TRBJ2-5	TRBV4-1	few	TGCGCCAGCAGCCAGGCCCAAGGACAGGGCCAAGAGACCCAGTACTTC	CASSQAQGQGQETQYF
-	TRBJ1-2	TRBV28	few	TGTGCCAGCAGTTTAGCCGCCAGTTATGGCTACACCTTC	CASSLAASYGYTF
TRBD1	TRBJ2-7	TRBV11-3	-	TGTGCCAGCAGCTTAGGTTCGGAGACAGGGCTGCACGAGCAGTACTTC	CASSLGSETGLHEQYF
TRBD2	TRBJ2-1	TRBV19	-	TGTGCCAGTAGCCGGCGGTTACTAGCGGAGTCCTACAATGAGCAGTTCTTC	CASSRRLLAESYNEQFF
TRBD1	TRBJ1-1	TRBV6-2/TRBV6-3	many	TGTGCCAGCACCGAGGGGGCGAACACTGAAGCTTTCTTT	CASTEGANTEAFF
TRBD2	TRBJ2-1	TRBV7-9	-	TGTACCAGCAGCTCTAGCTCTGGACTAGCGGGAGTGTTTTTTTCCCACAATGAGCAGTTCTTC	CTSSSSSGLAGVFFSHNEQFF
TRBD1	TRBJ2-1	TRBV9	few	TGTGCCAGCAGCCCGACAGGGGGTCAAGAGCAGTTCTTC	CASSPTGGQEQFF
-	TRBJ1-2	TRBV7-9	-	TGTGCCAGCAGCTCCCCCCAGGATGGCTACACCTTC	CASSSPQDGYTF
-	TRBJ1-1	TRBV20-1	many	TGCAGTGCTCGACCCCTAAGCGCGACTGAAGCTTTCTTT	CSARPLSATEAFF
-	TRBJ2-7	TRBV7-6	many	TGTGCCAGCAGCTTAGCAGCGGAGCCCTACGAGCAGTACTTC	CASSLAAEPYEQYF
-	TRBJ1-1	TRBV19	-	TGTGCCAGTAGTACTTTACTGAACACTGAAGCTTTCTTT	CASSTLLNTEAFF
-	TRBJ2-5	TRBV5-6	-	TGTGCCAGCAGCGCAACTACAGGGAACCGGGAGACCCAGTACTTC	CASSATTGNRETQYF
-	TRBJ2-3	TRBV6-2/TRBV6-3	many	TGTGCCAGCAGTTACTCAGATACGCAGTATTTT	CASSYSDTQYF